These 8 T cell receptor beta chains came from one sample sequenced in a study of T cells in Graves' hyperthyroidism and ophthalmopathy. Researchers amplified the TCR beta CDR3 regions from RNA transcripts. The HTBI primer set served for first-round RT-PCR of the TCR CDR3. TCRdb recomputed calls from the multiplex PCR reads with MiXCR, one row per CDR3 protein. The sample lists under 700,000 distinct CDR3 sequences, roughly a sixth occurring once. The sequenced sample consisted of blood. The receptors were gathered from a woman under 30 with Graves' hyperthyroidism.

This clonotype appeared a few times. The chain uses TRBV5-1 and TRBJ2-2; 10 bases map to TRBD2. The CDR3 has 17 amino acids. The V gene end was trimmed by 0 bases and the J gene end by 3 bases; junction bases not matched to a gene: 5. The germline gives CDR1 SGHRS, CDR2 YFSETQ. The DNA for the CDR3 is TGCGCCAGCAGCTTGGAACTAGCGGGATTTCACACCGGGGAGCTGTTTTTT. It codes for CASSLELAGFHTGELFF.

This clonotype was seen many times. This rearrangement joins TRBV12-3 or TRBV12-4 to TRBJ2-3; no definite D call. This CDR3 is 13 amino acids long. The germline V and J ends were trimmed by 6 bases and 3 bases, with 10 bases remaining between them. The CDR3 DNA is TGTGCCAGCAGACCCCCAGGAACAGATACGCAGTATTTT. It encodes CASRPPGTDTQYF.

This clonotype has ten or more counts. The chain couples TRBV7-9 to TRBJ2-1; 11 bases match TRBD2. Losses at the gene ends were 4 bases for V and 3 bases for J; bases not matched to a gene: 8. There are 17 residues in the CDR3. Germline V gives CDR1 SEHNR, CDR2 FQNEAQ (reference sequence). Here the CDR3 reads CASSYRVLAGDYNEQFF. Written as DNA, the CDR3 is TGTGCCAGCAGCTATAGGGTACTAGCGGGGGACTACAATGAGCAGTTCTTC.

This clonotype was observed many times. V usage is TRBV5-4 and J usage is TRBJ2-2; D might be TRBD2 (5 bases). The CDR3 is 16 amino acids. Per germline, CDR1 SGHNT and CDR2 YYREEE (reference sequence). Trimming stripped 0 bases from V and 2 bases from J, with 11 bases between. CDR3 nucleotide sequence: TGTGCCAGCAGCTTGGAAGGACTGGAAAACACCGGGGAGCTGTTTTTT. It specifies CASSLEGLENTGELFF.

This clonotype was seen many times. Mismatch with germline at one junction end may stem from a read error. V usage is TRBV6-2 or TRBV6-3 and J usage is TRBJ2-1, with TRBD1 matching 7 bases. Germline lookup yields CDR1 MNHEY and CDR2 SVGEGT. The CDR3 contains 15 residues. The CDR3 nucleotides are TGTACCAGCAGCCAGGACAGGAGGTCCTACAATGAGCAGTTCTTC. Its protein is CTSSQDRRSYNEQFF.

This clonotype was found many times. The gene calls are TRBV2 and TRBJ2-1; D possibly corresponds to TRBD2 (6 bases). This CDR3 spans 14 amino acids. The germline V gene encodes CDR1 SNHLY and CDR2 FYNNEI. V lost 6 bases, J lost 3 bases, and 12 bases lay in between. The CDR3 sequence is CASSQGLHYNEQFF. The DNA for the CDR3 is TGTGCCAGCAGCCAGGGACTTCACTACAATGAGCAGTTCTTC. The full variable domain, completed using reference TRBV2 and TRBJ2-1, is EPEVTQTPSHQVTQMGQEVILRCVPISNHLYFYWYRQILGQKVEFLVSFYNNEISEKSEIFDDQFSVERPDGSNFTLKIRSTKLEDSAMYFCASSQGLHYNEQFFGPGTRLTVL.

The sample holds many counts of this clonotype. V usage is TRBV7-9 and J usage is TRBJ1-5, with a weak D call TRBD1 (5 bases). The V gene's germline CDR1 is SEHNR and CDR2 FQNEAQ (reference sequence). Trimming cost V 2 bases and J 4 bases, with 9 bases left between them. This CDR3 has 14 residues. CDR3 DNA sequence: TGTGCCAGCAGCTTAACAGGCCTTAATCAGCCCCAGCATTTT. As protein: CASSLTGLNQPQHF. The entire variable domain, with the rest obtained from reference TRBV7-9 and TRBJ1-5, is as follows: DTGVSQNPRHKITKRGQNVTFRCDPISEHNRLYWYRQTLGQGPEFLTYFQNEAQLEKSRLLSDRFSAERPKGSFSTLEIQRTEQGDSAMYLCASSLTGLNQPQHFGDGTRLSIL.

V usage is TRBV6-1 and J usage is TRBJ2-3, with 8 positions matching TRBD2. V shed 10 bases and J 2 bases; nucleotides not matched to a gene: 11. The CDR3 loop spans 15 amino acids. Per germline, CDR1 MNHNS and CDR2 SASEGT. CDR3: CATRWTSYFTDTQYF. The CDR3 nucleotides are TGTGCCACTCGCTGGACTAGCTATTTCACAGATACGCAGTATTTT.